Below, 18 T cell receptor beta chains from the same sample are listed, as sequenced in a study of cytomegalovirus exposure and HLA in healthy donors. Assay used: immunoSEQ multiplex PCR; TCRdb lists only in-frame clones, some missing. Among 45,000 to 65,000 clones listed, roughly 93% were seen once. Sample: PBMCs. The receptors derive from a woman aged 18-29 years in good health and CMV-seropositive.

The CDR3 region is CASSRDHDRGLDGYTF. In nucleotides, the CDR3 is TGCGCCAGCAGCCGAGATCACGACAGGGGGCTGGATGGCTACACCTTC. J is TRBJ1-2 and V is TRBV5-1; 10 bases line up with TRBD1. CDR3 size: 16 residues. The germline V gene encodes CDR1 SGHRS and CDR2 YFSETQ. The V gene end was trimmed by 4 bases and the J gene end by 6 bases; junction bases not matched to a gene: 12.

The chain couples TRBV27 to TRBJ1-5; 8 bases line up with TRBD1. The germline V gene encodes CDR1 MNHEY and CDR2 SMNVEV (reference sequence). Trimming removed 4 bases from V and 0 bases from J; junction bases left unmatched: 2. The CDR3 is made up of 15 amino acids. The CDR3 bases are TGTGCCAGCAGTTCCGACAGGGGTAGCAATCAGCCCCAGCATTTT. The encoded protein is CASSSDRGSNQPQHF.

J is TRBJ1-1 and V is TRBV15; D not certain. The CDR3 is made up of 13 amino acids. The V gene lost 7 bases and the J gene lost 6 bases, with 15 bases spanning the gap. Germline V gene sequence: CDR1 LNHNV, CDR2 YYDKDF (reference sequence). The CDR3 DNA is TGTGCCACCAAAAACCCAGTTTTGGCTGAAGCTTTCTTT. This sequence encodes CATKNPVLAEAFF.

CDR3 in amino acids: CASSPDRAVLGQYF. CDR3 DNA sequence: TGTGCCAGCAGTCCCGACAGGGCCGTTTTGGGGCAGTACTTC. The gene calls are TRBV6-5 and TRBJ2-7; 7 bases are a match to TRBD1. Unmatched junction bases numbered 13, after V lost 5 bases and J lost 9 bases. This CDR3 is 14 amino acids long. Germline V gene lookup returns CDR1 MNHEY and CDR2 SVGAGI.

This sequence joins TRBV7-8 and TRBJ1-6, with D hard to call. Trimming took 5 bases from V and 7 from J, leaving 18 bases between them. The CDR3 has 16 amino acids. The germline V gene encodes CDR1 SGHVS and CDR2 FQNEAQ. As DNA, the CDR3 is TGTGCCAGCAGCCTTGACCGGAGAGGCCTAAATTCACCCCTCCACTTT. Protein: CASSLDRRGLNSPLHF.

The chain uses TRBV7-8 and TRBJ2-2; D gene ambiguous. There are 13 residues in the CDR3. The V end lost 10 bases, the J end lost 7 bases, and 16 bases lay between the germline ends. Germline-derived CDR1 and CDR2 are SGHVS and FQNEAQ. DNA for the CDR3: TGTGCCACCCAAACGGTGGGCCACGGGGAGCTGTTTTTT. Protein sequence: CATQTVGHGELFF.

The CDR3 sequence: CASSRDGSRSGELFF. The CDR3 nucleotides are TGTGCCAGCAGCCGAGACGGTAGCCGGTCCGGGGAGCTGTTTTTT. This chain connects TRBV11-2 to TRBJ2-2, with no clear D. Germline CDR1 and CDR2: SGHAT and FQNNGV. Between the trimmed V and J ends, which lost 5 bases and 6 bases, there was a span of 16 bases. The CDR3 consists of 15 residues.

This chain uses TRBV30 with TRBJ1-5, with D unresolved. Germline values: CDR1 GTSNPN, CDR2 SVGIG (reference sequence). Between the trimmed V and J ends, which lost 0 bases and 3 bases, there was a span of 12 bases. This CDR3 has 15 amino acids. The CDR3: CAWSVQSSLNQPQHF. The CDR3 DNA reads TGTGCCTGGAGTGTACAGAGCTCTCTCAATCAGCCCCAGCATTTT.

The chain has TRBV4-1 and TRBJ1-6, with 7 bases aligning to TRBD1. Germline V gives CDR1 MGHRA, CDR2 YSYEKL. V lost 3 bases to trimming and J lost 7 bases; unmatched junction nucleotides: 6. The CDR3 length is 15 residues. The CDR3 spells CASSQGTAVNSPLHF. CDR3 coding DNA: TGCGCCAGCAGCCAGGGGACAGCCGTAAATTCACCCCTCCACTTT.

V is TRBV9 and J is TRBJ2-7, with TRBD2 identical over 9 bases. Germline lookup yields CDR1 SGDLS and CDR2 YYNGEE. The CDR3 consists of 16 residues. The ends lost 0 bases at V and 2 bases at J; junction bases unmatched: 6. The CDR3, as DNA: TGTGCCAGCAGCGTAGCGGCGTCTAGCGGGGCCTACGAGCAGTACTTC. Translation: CASSVAASSGAYEQYF.

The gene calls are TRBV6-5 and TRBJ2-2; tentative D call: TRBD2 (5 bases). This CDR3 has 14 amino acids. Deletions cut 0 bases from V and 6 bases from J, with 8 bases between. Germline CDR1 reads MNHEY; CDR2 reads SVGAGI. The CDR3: CASSYSNGAGELFF. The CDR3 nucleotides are TGTGCCAGCAGTTACTCGAACGGGGCCGGGGAGCTGTTTTTT.

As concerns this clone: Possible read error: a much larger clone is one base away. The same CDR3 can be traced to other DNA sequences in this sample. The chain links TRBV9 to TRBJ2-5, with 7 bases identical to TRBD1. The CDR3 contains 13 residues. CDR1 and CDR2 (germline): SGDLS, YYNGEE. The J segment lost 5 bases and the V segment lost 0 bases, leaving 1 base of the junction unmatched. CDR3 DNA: TGTGCCAGCAGCGTAGCCAGGGGGGAGACCCAGTACTTC. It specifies CASSVARGETQYF.

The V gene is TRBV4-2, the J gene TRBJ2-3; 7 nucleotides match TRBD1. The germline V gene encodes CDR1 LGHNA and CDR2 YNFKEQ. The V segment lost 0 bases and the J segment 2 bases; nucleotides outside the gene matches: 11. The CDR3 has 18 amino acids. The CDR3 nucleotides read TGTGCCAGCAGCCAAGATGGGCCGGCAGGGGGACCCACAGATACGCAGTATTTT. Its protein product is CASSQDGPAGGPTDTQYF.

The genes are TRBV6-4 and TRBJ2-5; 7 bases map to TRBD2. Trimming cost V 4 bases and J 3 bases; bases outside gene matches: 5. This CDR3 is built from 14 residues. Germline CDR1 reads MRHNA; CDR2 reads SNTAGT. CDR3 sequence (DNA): TGTGCCAGCAGTGGGACTAGTGTCGAAGAGACCCAGTACTTC. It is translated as CASSGTSVEETQYF.

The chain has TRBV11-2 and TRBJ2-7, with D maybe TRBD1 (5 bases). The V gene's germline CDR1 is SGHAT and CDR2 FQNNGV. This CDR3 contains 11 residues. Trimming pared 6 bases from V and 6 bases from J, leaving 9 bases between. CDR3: CASRTGREQYF. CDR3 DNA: TGTGCCAGCAGAACAGGTCGCGAGCAGTACTTC.

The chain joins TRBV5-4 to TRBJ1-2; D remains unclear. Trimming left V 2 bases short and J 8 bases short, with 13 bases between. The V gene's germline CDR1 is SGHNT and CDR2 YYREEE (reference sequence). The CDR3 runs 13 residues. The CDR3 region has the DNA TGTGCCAGCAGCTTTAGAGGGCTCAGGGGCTACACCTTC. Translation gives CASSFRGLRGYTF.

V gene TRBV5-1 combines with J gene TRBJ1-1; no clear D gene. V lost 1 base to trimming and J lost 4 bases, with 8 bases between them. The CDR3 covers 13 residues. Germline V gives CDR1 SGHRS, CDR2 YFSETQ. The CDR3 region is CASSLRTGTEAFF. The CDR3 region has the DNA TGCGCCAGCAGCTTGCGCACGGGCACTGAAGCTTTCTTT. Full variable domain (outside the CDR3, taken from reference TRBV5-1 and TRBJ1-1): KAGVTQTPRYLIKTRGQQVTLSCSPISGHRSVSWYQQTPGQGLQFLFEYFSETQRNKGNFPGRFSGRQFSNSRSEMNVSTLELGDSALYLCASSLRTGTEAFFGQGTRLTVV.

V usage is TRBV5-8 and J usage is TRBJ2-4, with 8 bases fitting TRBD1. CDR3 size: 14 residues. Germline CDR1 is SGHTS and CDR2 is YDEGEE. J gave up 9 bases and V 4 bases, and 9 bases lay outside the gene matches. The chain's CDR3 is CASSPGTGGGIQYF. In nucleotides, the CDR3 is TGTGCCAGCAGCCCCGGGACAGGAGGTGGCATTCAGTACTTC.